This T cell receptor beta chain was sequenced during a study of blood T cell repertoires in COVID-19 (dated by TCRdb to about 2020). A note on the overall study: Collaborator samples came from the United States, Italy and Spain and covered acute and convalescent phases of COVID-19. The material from the prospective study consisted of cDNA or gDNA derived from T cells, B-cell-depleted T cells, or PBMCs. Deeply sampled blood TCRbeta repertoires from subjects exposed to, actively infected with, or recovered from COVID-19 were included in the dataset. The repertoires were released in a freely available public database meant as a resource for research on the immune response to SARS-CoV-2. Samples were obtained from the ongoing ImmuneRACE study (first 160 participants) and from 1,254 subjects provided by 6 global collaborators. The sample metadata nearly always contained a de-identified subject ID, COVID-19 status, age in years and sex. Where HLA class I and class II types were available, the types were taken from metadata supplied by the sample provider, not from assay-based typing.

To note about this clone: Its target antigen remains unknown. Base quality data are lacking; no much larger clone is found one base away.

A second Seattle source provided samples from volunteer blood donors who had recovered from COVID-19. Each collaborating institution followed its own protocols to collect whole blood in K2EDTA tubes. For TCRbeta analysis, collaborators shipped samples in one of three forms: frozen whole blood, isolated PBMCs, or DNA extracted from either of those sample types. TCRbeta CDR3 regions were amplified from genomic DNA using the immunoSEQ Assay, a bias-controlled multiplex PCR. The original methods were these. The number of nucleated cells in each sample was estimated by amplification of reference gene primers within the assay. To quantify the absolute abundance of each unique TCRbeta CDR3 rearrangement, sequence reads were collapsed and filtered. For each sample, productive Simpson clonality was calculated as the square root of Simpson's diversity index over productive rearrangements. TCRdb holds this immuneACCESS table with in-frame rearrangements only. Some clones are missing; in checked studies, unresolved V genes explain under half, and the rest has no known cause. That table is the source of V, J and clone size, and D and trimming were worked out from the DNA. For this sample there are some 240,000 clones; around 80% appear just once. The ten largest make up around 1.5% of the sample.

General study outcomes and caveats: How much clinical and demographic metadata was included differed by source and by participant, and the metadata was provided uncurated.

Counted from cysteine to phenylalanine, this CDR3 has 13 amino acids. Just the 39-base CDR3 DNA is kept, in frame starting at base 1. Deletion took 4 bases off V and 4 bases off J, with a span of 10 bases between the germline ends. The germline V gene sets CDR1 to KGHDR and CDR2 to SFDVKD. The TCR originated in a woman in her thirties or forties who had recovered from COVID-19. In this chain, TRBV24-1 is recombined with TRBJ2-7, with TRBD1 tentatively as D gene (5 bases match). Sample: peripheral blood. DNA sequence: TGTGCCACCAGTGAGGGGCACCAATACGAGCAGTACTTC. It is translated as CATSEGHQYEQYF.